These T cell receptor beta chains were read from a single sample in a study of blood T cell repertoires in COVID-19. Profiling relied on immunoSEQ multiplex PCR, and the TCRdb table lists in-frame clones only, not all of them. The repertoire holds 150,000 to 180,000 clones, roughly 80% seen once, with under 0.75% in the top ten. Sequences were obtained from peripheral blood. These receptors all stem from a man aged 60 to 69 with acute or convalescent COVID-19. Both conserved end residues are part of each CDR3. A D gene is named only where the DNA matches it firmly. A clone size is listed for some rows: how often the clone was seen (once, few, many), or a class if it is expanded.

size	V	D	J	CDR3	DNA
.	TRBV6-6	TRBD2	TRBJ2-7	CASSQTGGAGSGRYEEQYF	TGTGCCAGCAGTCAGACAGGCGGCGCCGGTAGCGGGAGGTATGAAGAGCAGTACTTC
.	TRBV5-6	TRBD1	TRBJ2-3	CASSLPTGGSGTDTQYF	TGTGCCAGCAGCTTGCCCACAGGGGGTTCGGGCACAGATACGCAGTATTTT
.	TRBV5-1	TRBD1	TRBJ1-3	CASSVGQGGNTIYF	TGCGCCAGCAGCGTGGGACAGGGAGGAAACACCATATATTTT
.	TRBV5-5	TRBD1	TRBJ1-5	CASSPRVDRGYQPQHF	TGTGCCAGCAGCCCCCGAGTGGACAGGGGATACCAGCCCCAGCATTTT
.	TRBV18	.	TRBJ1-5	CASSVQGQQPQHF	TGTGCCAGCTCAGTTCAGGGCCAACAGCCCCAGCATTTT
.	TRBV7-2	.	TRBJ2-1	CASSLVQGYNEQFF	TGTGCCAGCAGCTTAGTACAGGGATACAATGAGCAGTTCTTC
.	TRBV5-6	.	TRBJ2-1	CASSLAAKLQFF	TGTGCCAGCAGCTTGGCTGCTAAACTGCAGTTCTTC
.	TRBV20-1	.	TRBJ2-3	CSASPGDTQYF	TGCAGTGCTTCCCCAGGGGATACGCAGTATTTT
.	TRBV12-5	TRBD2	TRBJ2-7	CASGLAPTSGGKYEQYF	TGTGCTAGTGGTTTGGCCCCGACTAGCGGGGGTAAGTACGAGCAGTACTTC
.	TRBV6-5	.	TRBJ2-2	CASSYPGSTGELFF	TGTGCCAGCAGTTACCCCGGGAGCACCGGGGAGCTGTTTTTT
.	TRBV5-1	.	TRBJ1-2	CASSSAGSGYTF	TGCGCCAGCAGCAGTGCAGGCAGTGGCTACACCTTC
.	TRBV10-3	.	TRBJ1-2	CAISVQKSGYTF	TGTGCCATCAGTGTTCAGAAGTCCGGCTACACCTTC
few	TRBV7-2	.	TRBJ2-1	CASSPSGYGEQFF	TGTGCCAGCAGCCCCTCAGGGTACGGTGAGCAGTTCTTC
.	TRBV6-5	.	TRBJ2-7	CASSPRDNYPREQYF	TGTGCCAGCAGCCCCCGGGACAACTATCCTCGCGAGCAGTACTTC
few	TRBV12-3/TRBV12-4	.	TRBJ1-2	CASSLVPGVGYTF	TGTGCCAGCAGTTTAGTCCCGGGGGTAGGCTACACCTTC
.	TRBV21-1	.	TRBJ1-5	CASSKVGLTEAGPHGNQPQHF	TGTGCCAGCAGCAAAGTTGGGTTGACAGAGGCCGGGCCGCATGGCAATCAGCCCCAGCATTTT
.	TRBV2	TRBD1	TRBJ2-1	CASNMGQTLGNEQFF	TGTGCCAGCAACATGGGACAGACCTTAGGGAATGAGCAGTTCTTC
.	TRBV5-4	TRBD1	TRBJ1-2	CASSPGTGRSRGYTF	TGTGCCAGCAGCCCCGGGACAGGGCGCTCCCGTGGCTACACCTTC
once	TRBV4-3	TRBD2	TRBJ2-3	CASSQGLAGAYTQYF	TGCGCCAGCAGCCAAGGCCTTGCGGGAGCCTATACGCAGTATTTT
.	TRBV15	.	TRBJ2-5	CATSRAQGLLYF	TGTGCCACCAGCAGAGCGCAAGGACTGCTATACTTC
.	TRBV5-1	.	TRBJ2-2	CASSLMGGKGTGELFF	TGCGCCAGCAGCTTGATGGGCGGAAAGGGGACCGGGGAGCTGTTTTTT
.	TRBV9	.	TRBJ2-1	CASSVGLRGNEQFF	TGTGCCAGCAGCGTAGGCCTAAGAGGCAATGAGCAGTTCTTC
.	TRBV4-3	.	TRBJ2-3	CASSPSPASQASTDTQYF	TGCGCCAGCAGCCCATCACCAGCTAGCCAAGCGAGCACAGATACGCAGTATTTT
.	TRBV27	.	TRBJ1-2	CASSSSPNYGYTF	TGTGCCAGCAGTTCTTCCCCCAACTATGGCTACACCTTC
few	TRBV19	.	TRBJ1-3	CASSMGLSGNTIYF	TGTGCCAGTAGTATGGGCCTCTCTGGAAACACCATATATTTT
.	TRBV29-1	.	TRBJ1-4	CSVGRLITNEKLFF	TGCAGCGTAGGTAGACTGATAACTAATGAAAAACTGTTTTTT
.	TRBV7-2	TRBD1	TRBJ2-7	CASSKDRGYEQYF	TGTGCCAGCAGCAAAGACAGGGGCTACGAGCAGTACTTC
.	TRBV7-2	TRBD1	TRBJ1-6	CASSWDRDNSPLHF	TGTGCCAGCAGCTGGGACAGAGATAATTCACCCCTCCACTTT
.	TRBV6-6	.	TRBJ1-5	CASSYGQPDRQPQHF	TGTGCCAGCAGTTACGGGCAGCCTGACAGGCAGCCCCAGCATTTT
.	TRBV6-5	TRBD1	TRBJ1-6	CASNRDSDNSPLHF	TGTGCCAGCAATAGGGACAGCGATAATTCACCCCTCCACTTT
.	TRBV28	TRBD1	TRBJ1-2	CASSGTVYGYTF	TGTGCCAGTAGCGGGACAGTCTATGGCTACACCTTC
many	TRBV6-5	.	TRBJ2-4	CASSYSMGGSDIQYF	TGTGCCAGCAGTTACTCGATGGGGGGATCGGACATTCAGTACTTC
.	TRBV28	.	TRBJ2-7	CASSPPGDLRNEQYF	TGTGCCAGCAGTCCACCCGGGGACTTACGGAACGAGCAGTACTTC